The 10 T cell receptor beta chains below come from one sample, sequenced in a study of blood T cell repertoires in COVID-19. The assay was immunoSEQ multiplex PCR, and TCRdb's table has in-frame clones only and misses some. The sample holds 9,000 to 13,000 clones, 80% to 90% seen once. The sample was peripheral blood. The receptor set was obtained from a human donor in a cohort sampled during active COVID-19.

J is TRBJ2-5 and V is TRBV7-2, with 13 nucleotides matching TRBD2. This CDR3 is built from 16 residues. With 4 bases clipped from V and 7 bases from J, the junction kept 9 bases outside the gene matches. The germline CDR1 and CDR2 sequences are SGHTA and FQGNSA. This CDR3 is CASSSRGTSGVGTQYF. DNA of the CDR3: TGTGCCAGCAGCTCTAGGGGGACTAGCGGGGTAGGGACCCAGTACTTC.

J is TRBJ1-5 and V is TRBV4-3; a possible D gene is TRBD1 (5 bases). This CDR3 has 15 residues. Per the germline V gene, CDR1 is LGHNA and CDR2 is YSLEER. V was cut by 0 bases and J by 5 bases, with 11 bases left in between. CDR3 residues: CASSQEAGGDQPQHF. CDR3 in DNA: TGCGCCAGCAGCCAAGAAGCGGGGGGGGATCAGCCCCAGCATTTT.

The genes are TRBV5-1 and TRBJ1-1; D gene ambiguous. There are 14 residues in the CDR3. V lost 0 bases and J 1 base, leaving 7 bases between the germline ends. The V gene's germline CDR1 is SGHRS and CDR2 YFSETQ. The CDR3 nucleotides are TGCGCCAGCAGCTTGGCCGGAGGGAACACTGAAGCTTTCTTT. Translation: CASSLAGGNTEAFF.

The sample holds one count of this clone. V usage is TRBV7-3 and J usage is TRBJ2-3; 12 bases fit TRBD2. CDR3 length equals 15 residues. The junction had 5 bases not matched to a gene; V was cut back by 4 bases and J by 6 bases. The germline V gene encodes CDR1 SGHTA and CDR2 FQGTGA. The CDR3 region has the DNA TGTGCCAGCAGCTCAACTAGCGGGGGGTTGGATACGCAGTATTTT. Residues: CASSSTSGGLDTQYF. The full variable domain, its missing parts supplied by reference TRBV7-3 and TRBJ2-3, is GAGVSQTPSNKVTEKGKYVELRCDPISGHTALYWYRQSLGQGPEFLIYFQGTGAADDSGLPNDRFFAVRPEGSVSTLKIQRTERGDSAVYLCASSSTSGGLDTQYFGPGTRLTVL.

CDR3 amino acids: CASSTGQGQEKLFF. CDR3 DNA: TGTGCCAGCTCAACCGGACAGGGACAGGAAAAACTGTTTTTT. V usage is TRBV2 and J usage is TRBJ1-4; 8 nucleotides match TRBD1. The trim removed 8 bases at V and 8 bases at J, leaving 10 bases unmatched. The germline V gene has CDR1 SNHLY and CDR2 FYNNEI. CDR3 length equals 14 residues.

This clone was observed a single time. The chain joins TRBV14 to TRBJ2-7, with a tentative D call TRBD2 (7 bases). The CDR3 extends over 17 amino acids. CDR1 and CDR2 (germline): SGHDN, FVKESK. V lost 1 base, J lost 6 bases, and 22 bases lay in between. For the CDR3, the DNA is TGTGCCAGCAGCCAAGCCCTTCATTTCGGGGGGCGGCGCGAGCAGTACTTC. Translation: CASSQALHFGGRREQYF.

The chain combines TRBV5-1 with TRBJ2-7; a possible D gene is TRBD2 (6 bases). The CDR3 is 14 amino acids. V was trimmed by 2 bases and J by 1 base, leaving 10 bases between them. From germline, CDR1 is SGHRS and CDR2 YFSETQ. The CDR3 nucleotides read TGCGCCAGCAGCTTCCAGGGAGGTTCCTACGAGCAGTACTTC. This gives the protein CASSFQGGSYEQYF.

The J gene is TRBJ2-3, the V gene TRBV15; D gene ambiguous. The CDR3 runs to 16 residues. The germline V gene encodes CDR1 LNHNV and CDR2 YYDKDF (reference sequence). Trimming removed 1 base from V and 0 bases from J, with 11 bases in between. CDR3 amino acids: CATSRVRVHSTDTQYF. The DNA of the CDR3 is TGTGCCACCAGCAGAGTTCGGGTCCATAGCACAGATACGCAGTATTTT.

The J gene is TRBJ2-7, the V gene TRBV6-4, with 7 bases lining up with TRBD2. The CDR3 totals 13 residues. J lost 7 bases, V lost 2 bases, and 5 bases had no gene match. Germline-derived CDR1 and CDR2 are MRHNA and SNTAGT. The CDR3 region has the DNA TGTGCCAGCAGTGACAGACCAGCGGGAGAGCAGTACTTC. This gives the protein CASSDRPAGEQYF.

This chain links TRBV5-4 with TRBJ1-1; D is unresolved. Trimming shortened V by 0 bases and J by 2 bases, and 2 bases separated the two germline ends. Germline V gives CDR1 SGHNT, CDR2 YYREEE (reference sequence). This CDR3 has 12 amino acids. CDR3 protein: CASSLVNTEAFF. The CDR3 DNA reads as TGTGCCAGCAGCTTGGTAAACACTGAAGCTTTCTTT.